This T cell receptor beta chain was sequenced for a study of shared clonotypes between healthy human individuals. Produced via immunoSEQ multiplex PCR; TCRdb's table is partial and in-frame only. This sample carries roughly 1.4 million clones, approximately 98.5% of them seen once, and the ten largest clones take about 0.35%. Donors, healthy HIV-negative adults, lacked recent acute infections or vaccinations. Per germline, CDR1 SGDLS and CDR2 YYNGEE. The V segment lost 1 base and the J segment 7 bases; nucleotides outside the gene matches: 6. The CDR3 has 15 residues. The chain combines TRBV9 with TRBJ2-2; 8 nucleotides match TRBD1. Sequencing was performed on naive CD4+ T cells sorted from blood. Documented subset: CD45RA+ positively selected. The source of this sequence is a man aged 25-40 years in good health. Written as DNA, the CDR3 is TGTGCCAGCAGCGTACAGGGGGCGGATTTCGGGGAGCTGTTTTTT. It is translated as CASSVQGADFGELFF. Full variable domain (rest looked up from reference TRBV9 and TRBJ2-2): DSGVTQTPKHLITATGQRVTLRCSPRSGDLSVYWYQQSLDQGLQFLIQYYNGEERAKGNILERFSAQQFPDLHSELNLSSLELGDSALYFCASSVQGADFGELFFGEGSRLTVL.